This T cell receptor beta chain comes out of a study of chemoradiotherapy in HPV16-positive cancers. Germline CDR1 is SGHTA and CDR2 is FQGNSA. V lost 5 bases, J lost 7 bases, and 7 bases stayed unmatched. The CDR3 has 14 residues. A remark on this clone: Its antigen is unknown.

Using immunoSEQ multiplex PCR, the repertoire was profiled, and TCRdb retains in-frame clones only, with some absent. The repertoire holds about 21,000 clones, with roughly 86% as singletons. Study findings and constraints: The functional HPV-specific definition rests on just a couple of HPV16-positive patients.

This chain joins TRBV7-2 and TRBJ2-1, with 8 bases identical to TRBD1. The sample in question was blood, obtained from a patient who underwent chemoradiotherapy. The TCR was taken from a human donor with HPV-associated anogenital cancer. The CDR3 DNA reads TGTGCCAGCAGCCCACGGACAGGGACGAATGAGCAGTTCTTC. It yields the protein CASSPRTGTNEQFF.